These 21 T cell receptor beta chains were all obtained from the same sample, sequenced in a study of molecular identifiers for immune sequencing clone quantification. TCRdb used MiXCR to reprocess the PCR reads, holding one entry per CDR3 protein. Of about 500,000 distinct CDR3 sequences listed, about 25% are singletons. The material sequenced was naive CD8+ T cells from blood, with Jurkat cell RNA spiked in. Specified subset: FACS-sorted CD8+CD4-CCR7+CD45RA+ naive T cells. All receptors derive from a human donor in good health. Some libraries in this study had Jurkat cell RNA spiked in.

This clonotype was seen just once. A much larger clone sits a single nucleotide away, making a read error possible. The gene calls are TRBV15 and TRBJ2-7; the match to TRBD1 covers 7 bases. The CDR3 is 14 amino acids. The V gene's germline CDR1 is LNHNV and CDR2 YYDKDF (reference sequence). The CDR3 loop reads CATSTTGTAYERYF. The CDR3 bases are TGTGCCACCAGCACGACAGGGACGGCCTACGAGCGGTACTTC.

This clonotype was picked up many times. CDR3 nucleotide sequence: TGCAGTGCCGACATGGGGGGGCGAGCTGAAGCTTTCTTT. Translation gives CSADMGGRAEAFF. The rearrangement uses TRBV20-1 and TRBJ1-1, with D possibly being TRBD1 (6 bases). The V end lost 6 bases, the J end lost 6 bases, and 17 bases lay between the germline ends. This CDR3 spans 13 amino acids. Germline V gene lookup returns CDR1 DFQATT and CDR2 SNEGSKA (reference sequence).

This clonotype has at least ten counts. V and J are TRBV7-9 and TRBJ2-7; D remains ambiguous. From germline, CDR1 is SEHNR and CDR2 FQNEAQ (reference sequence). Trimming left V 4 bases short and J 4 bases short, with 11 bases between. The CDR3 sequence is 13 residues long. CDR3 protein: CASSYNPGYEQYF. For the CDR3, the DNA is TGTGCCAGCAGCTACAATCCCGGTTACGAGCAGTACTTC. The full variable domain, completed using reference TRBV7-9 and TRBJ2-7, is DTGVSQNPRHKITKRGQNVTFRCDPISEHNRLYWYRQTLGQGPEFLTYFQNEAQLEKSRLLSDRFSAERPKGSFSTLEIQRTEQGDSAMYLCASSYNPGYEQYFGPGTRLTVT.

The chain combines TRBV27 with TRBJ1-2; D might be TRBD1 (6 bases). V dropped 5 bases and J dropped 7 bases, with 17 bases sitting between them. The CDR3 has 14 amino acids. The germline V gene encodes CDR1 MNHEY and CDR2 SMNVEV (reference sequence). CDR3 nucleotide sequence: TGTGCCAGCAGTCCGTGGCCAGGGGCGACTGGCTACACCTTC. Translated, it gives CASSPWPGATGYTF.

This clonotype was seen a few times. A much larger clone sits a single nucleotide away, making a read error possible. V gene TRBV27 combines with J gene TRBJ1-3; D remains ambiguous. Germline V lookup: CDR1 MNHEY, CDR2 SMNVEV (reference sequence). The CDR3 totals 12 residues. Trimming pared 7 bases from V and 0 bases from J, leaving 4 bases between. The CDR3 is CASTDSGNTIYF. CDR3 bases: TGTGCCAGCACCGACTCTGGAAACACCATATATTTT.

On this clonotype: This may be a read error: a much more frequent sequence differs by one nucleotide. Given the absence of the conserved phenylalanine or tryptophan at the CDR3 end, a read error is likely. The chain is built from TRBV28 and TRBJ1-1, with D perhaps TRBD1 (5 bases). V gave up 5 bases and J gave up 1 base, with 8 bases separating them. This CDR3 contains 13 residues. The germline gives CDR1 MDHEN, CDR2 SYDVKM. The CDR3 sequence is CASSETENTEAFL. The CDR3 nucleotides read TGTGCCAGCAGTGAGACAGAGAACACTGAAGCTTTCCTT.

This clonotype was detected many times. The chain combines TRBV6-6 with TRBJ2-7; D is unclear. CDR1 and CDR2 from the germline V gene are MNHNY and SVGAGI (reference sequence). V lost 0 bases and J 5 bases, leaving 11 bases between the germline ends. The CDR3 spans 14 residues. The CDR3 reads CASSYSIEVDEQYF. CDR3 DNA sequence: TGTGCCAGCAGTTACTCGATTGAGGTGGACGAGCAGTACTTC.

A note on this clonotype: Being one base from a much bigger clone, this may be a read error. J is TRBJ2-3 and V is TRBV7-2; perhaps TRBD2 as D (7 bases). Germline V gene lookup returns CDR1 SGHTA and CDR2 FQGNSA. The CDR3 extends over 15 amino acids. The CDR3: CAGSLVGGGRDTQYF. The CDR3 nucleotides read TGTGCCGGCAGCTTAGTTGGGGGGGGCCGGGATACGCAGTATTTT.

Ten or more counts support this clonotype. The chain carries TRBV5-5 and TRBJ2-7; D is possibly TRBD1 (6 bases). Germline CDR1 and CDR2: SGHKS and YYEKEE (reference sequence). V was cut by 3 bases and J by 4 bases, with 14 bases left in between. CDR3 length: 14 amino acids. The CDR3 spells CASSSGLGAYEQYF. CDR3 nucleotides: TGTGCCAGCAGCTCGGGCCTGGGGGCTTACGAGCAGTACTTC.

This clonotype was detected ten times or more. The rearrangement joins TRBV5-1 to TRBJ1-2; possible D gene TRBD1, 6 bases. V was cut by 2 bases and J by 5 bases, with 10 bases left in between. This CDR3 has 13 residues. Germline assignment: CDR1 SGHRS and CDR2 YFSETQ. CDR3 sequence (DNA): TGCGCCAGCAGCTTCGAACAGGGTTATGGCTACACCTTC. Protein: CASSFEQGYGYTF.

This clonotype appeared a few times. The V and J genes are TRBV9 and TRBJ2-7, with 8 bases identical to TRBD1. V lost 3 bases, J lost 4 bases, and 12 bases stayed unmatched. From germline, CDR1 is SGDLS and CDR2 YYNGEE. The CDR3 has 16 amino acids. The CDR3 region is CASSEGGTGLAYEQYF. Written as DNA, the CDR3 is TGTGCCAGCAGCGAAGGGGGGACAGGCCTTGCGTACGAGCAGTACTTC.

The J gene is TRBJ1-5, the V gene TRBV7-7; 7 positions agree with TRBD1. Germline CDR1 and CDR2: SSHAT and FNYEAQ (reference sequence). This CDR3 spans 12 amino acids. This CDR3 is CARGQINQPQHF. CDR3 nucleotide sequence: TGTGCTAGGGGACAGATTAATCAGCCCCAGCATTTT.

Only a few counts were recorded for this clonotype. The rearrangement links TRBV6-2 or TRBV6-3 to TRBJ2-3, with D perhaps TRBD2 (5 bases). V gave up 7 bases and J gave up 5 bases, with 16 bases separating them. CDR3 length: 14 residues. CDR1 is MNHEY, CDR2 SVGEGT, per germline. In DNA form, the CDR3 reads TGTGCCAGCAACCCCAACTGGGCGGGAGATACGCAGTATTTT. Translated: CASNPNWAGDTQYF.

In this sample, this clonotype turned up many times. The CDR3 DNA sequence: TGTGCCAGCAGCGGCAGACTAGCGGGTACGCAGTATTTT. Its protein product is CASSGRLAGTQYF. The chain is built from TRBV7-2 and TRBJ2-3; 10 nucleotides match TRBD2. The CDR3 covers 13 residues. Trimming cost V 5 bases and J 8 bases; bases outside gene matches: 4. Germline values: CDR1 SGHTA, CDR2 FQGNSA.

The chain uses TRBV20-1 and TRBJ2-5; 9 bases are shared with TRBD2. The germline V gene encodes CDR1 DFQATT and CDR2 SNEGSKA (reference sequence). Trimming removed 0 bases from V and 2 bases from J; junction bases left unmatched: 4. The CDR3 loop spans 15 amino acids. The CDR3: CSARERLAVQETQYF. The CDR3 bases are TGCAGTGCTAGAGAGCGACTAGCGGTACAAGAGACCCAGTACTTC.

This clonotype was picked up many times. This chain joins TRBV4-1 and TRBJ1-5; D is ambiguous. Germline V gene data show CDR1 as MGHRA and CDR2 as YSYEKL. Trimming stripped 5 bases from V and 1 base from J, with 15 bases between. There are 16 residues in the CDR3. Here the CDR3 reads CASSAILRVSNQPQHF. CDR3 DNA: TGCGCCAGCAGCGCAATTCTAAGGGTCAGCAATCAGCCCCAGCATTTT.

A few counts support this clonotype. The V and J genes are TRBV6-5 and TRBJ2-5; TRBD2 might be the D (6 bases). The germline V gene encodes CDR1 MNHEY and CDR2 SVGAGI. Between the trimmed V and J ends, which lost 2 bases and 5 bases, there was a span of 12 bases. The CDR3 length is 14 residues. The CDR3 is CASSYGFGSETQYF. CDR3 coding DNA: TGTGCCAGCAGTTACGGTTTCGGGAGTGAGACCCAGTACTTC.

V is TRBV12-3 or TRBV12-4 and J is TRBJ2-2, with TRBD1 matching 8 bases. This CDR3 region has 16 residues. V dropped 6 bases and J dropped 1; count of bases not matched to a gene: 7. The CDR3 sequence is CASRGQGARNTGELFF. The CDR3 DNA reads TGTGCCAGCAGAGGACAGGGTGCGAGGAACACCGGGGAGCTGTTTTTT.

The CDR3 DNA reads as TGTGCCAGTAGTATCGGGGCAGTTTCCTACGAGCAGTACTTC. Encoded protein: CASSIGAVSYEQYF. The J gene is TRBJ2-7, the V gene TRBV19; tentatively, D is TRBD1 or TRBD2 (5 bases each). V lost 3 bases and J 1 base, leaving 10 bases between the germline ends. The CDR3 totals 14 residues. CDR1 and CDR2 from the germline V gene are LNHDA and SQIVND (reference sequence).

A remark on this clonotype: One base away lies a much larger clone, so this may be a sequencing read error. The chain links TRBV7-2 to TRBJ2-3; 7 bases align to TRBD2. The CDR3 is 18 residues long. Germline CDR1 reads SGHTA; CDR2 reads FQGNSA. Trimming cost V 5 bases and J 4 bases; bases outside gene matches: 18. CDR3 protein: CASSADEGRGYYPDTQYF. The CDR3 nucleotides read TGTGCCAGCAGCGCCGATGAAGGGCGGGGGTACTACCCAGATACGCAGTATTTT. Based on the CDR3 plus reference TRBV7-2 and TRBJ2-3, the full variable domain is GAGVSQSPSNKVTEKGKDVELRCDPISGHTALYWYRQSLGQGLEFLIYFQGNSAPDKSGLPSDRFSAERTGGSVSTLTIQRTQQEDSAVYLCASSADEGRGYYPDTQYFGPGTRLTVL.

The rearrangement links TRBV28 to TRBJ2-7; 8 nucleotides agree with TRBD1. CDR3 length equals 14 residues. V trimming: 5 bases; J trimming: 1 base; junction bases outside the gene matches: 4. Germline V gives CDR1 MDHEN, CDR2 SYDVKM. CDR3 in DNA: TGTGCCAGCAGTGACAGGACAGGGTCCTACGAGCAGTACTTC. Amino acid sequence: CASSDRTGSYEQYF.